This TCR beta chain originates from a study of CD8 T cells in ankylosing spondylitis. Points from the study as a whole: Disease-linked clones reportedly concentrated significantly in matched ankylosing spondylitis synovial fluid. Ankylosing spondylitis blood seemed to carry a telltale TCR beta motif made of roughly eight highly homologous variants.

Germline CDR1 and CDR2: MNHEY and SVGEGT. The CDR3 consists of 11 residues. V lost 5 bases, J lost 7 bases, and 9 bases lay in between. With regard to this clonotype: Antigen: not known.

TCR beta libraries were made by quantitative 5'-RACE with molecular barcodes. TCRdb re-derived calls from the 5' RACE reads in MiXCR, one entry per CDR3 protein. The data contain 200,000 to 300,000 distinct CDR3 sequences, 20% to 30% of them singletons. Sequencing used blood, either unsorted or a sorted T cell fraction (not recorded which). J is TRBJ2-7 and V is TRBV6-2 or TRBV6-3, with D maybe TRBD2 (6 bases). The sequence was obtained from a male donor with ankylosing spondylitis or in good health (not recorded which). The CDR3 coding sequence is TGTGCCAGCAGTCACGCGGGGGAGCAGTACTTC. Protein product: CASSHAGEQYF.